The 29 T cell receptor beta chains listed next were all sequenced from one sample in a study of tumor-infiltrating lymphocytes in primary liver carcinoma. RNA and DNA were co-extracted from roughly 20-30 mg of unsorted bulk tissue. From around 500 ng of total RNA, TCR beta-specific cDNA was reverse-transcribed using a constant-region primer. TCR beta libraries came from three nested multiplex PCR rounds using slightly modified ARM-PCR. Forward primers for TRBV1-TRBV30 and a C-beta reverse primer served the first two PCR rounds, at roughly 10 cycles each. TCRdb reprocessed the multiplex PCR reads with MiXCR, giving one entry per CDR3 protein. The table lists more than 45,000 distinct CDR3 sequences, around three quarters of them singletons, with 20% to 30% in the top ten. The sequenced sample was liver tumor tissue from sampling region 3. Specified subset: tumor region T3, left-lateral pole. The receptors derive from a man in his forties with primary liver carcinoma and hepatitis B virus infection.

This clonotype was recorded only once. Its ends do not fully match the called genes, so a read error is possible. V and J are TRBV29-1 and TRBJ2-7; D possibly corresponds to TRBD2 (6 bases). This CDR3 is built from 16 residues. Germline loops: CDR1 SQVTM, CDR2 ANQGSEA. CDR3 DNA sequence: TGCAGCGTTGAATCCCGCAAGACTAGAGAGTCCTACGGGCAGTACTTC. This encodes CSVESRKTRESYGQYF.

On this clonotype itself: The junction shows a germline mismatch at one end, possibly a read error. The rearrangement joins TRBV29-1 to TRBJ2-1, with D possibly matching TRBD2 (7 bases). The CDR3 contains 13 residues. Germline values: CDR1 SQVTM, CDR2 ANQGSEA. The CDR3 here is CSGGEGVNNGQIF. The CDR3 region has the DNA TGCAGCGGCGGGGAGGGGGTGAACAATGGGCAGATCTTC.

Concerning this clonotype itself: The junction departs from the called germline gene at one end, perhaps through a read error. This chain connects TRBV7-8 to TRBJ2-3; unclear D gene. CDR1 and CDR2 from the germline V gene are SGHVS and FQNEAQ. The CDR3 loop spans 17 amino acids. DNA for the CDR3: TGTGCCAGCAGTTTAGATGCAATTGGAGCTAGCACAGATACGCAGTATTTT. Encoded protein: CASSLDAIGASTDTQYF.

The chain joins TRBV7-3 to TRBJ2-1; 9 nucleotides match TRBD1. The CDR3 loop spans 15 amino acids. Germline trimming cut 3 bases from V and 7 bases from J; bases unmatched to any gene: 7. In germline, CDR1 is SGHTA, CDR2 FQGTGA. The CDR3 DNA follows: TGTGCCAGCAGCTTGACCGGACAGGGGCAAAATGAGCAGTTCTTC. It encodes CASSLTGQGQNEQFF.

This clonotype was detected once. One junction end disagrees with the germline gene, perhaps due to a read error. The chain combines TRBV5-1 with TRBJ2-3; 8 nucleotides line up with TRBD2. This CDR3 region has 16 residues. The germline CDR1 and CDR2 sequences are SGHRS and YFSETQ. In nucleotides, the CDR3 is TGCGTCAGCAGCTTGAGTTTAGCGGGGTCCACAGATATGCAGTATTTT. The encoded protein is CVSSLSLAGSTDMQYF.

The rearrangement uses TRBV6-2 or TRBV6-3 and TRBJ2-7, with TRBD2 matching 11 bases. Germline V gives CDR1 MNHEY, CDR2 SVGEGT. The CDR3 is 18 residues long. V was clipped by 8 bases and J by 0 bases; unmatched bases: 15. CDR3 nucleotide sequence: TGTGCCAGCGGTTCCCCTCTAGCGGGAGGTTTACACTCCTACGAGCAGTACTTC. This codes for CASGSPLAGGLHSYEQYF.

Many counts were recorded for this clonotype. The V call is TRBV28, the J call TRBJ2-3; the match to TRBD2 covers 7 bases. In germline, CDR1 is MDHEN, CDR2 SYDVKM. J gave up 4 bases and V 7 bases, and 8 bases lay outside the gene matches. The CDR3 is made up of 14 amino acids. This CDR3 is CASTGSGTADTQYF. The CDR3 nucleotides are TGTGCCAGCACCGGGAGCGGGACGGCAGATACGCAGTATTTT.

In regard to this clonotype: Relative to the germline gene, one junction end is altered; a read error may explain this. The genes are TRBV7-9 and TRBJ2-6, with D tentatively TRBD2 (6 bases). CDR1 SEHNR and CDR2 FQNEAQ come from the germline V gene (reference sequence). This CDR3 has 15 amino acids. The CDR3 nucleotides are TGTGCCAGCAATTTAGGAGGGCTTGGGGCCAACGTCATGACTTTC. This codes for CASNLGGLGANVMTF.

As concerns this clonotype: This may arise from a read error, as a much more abundant clone is one base away. This likely comes from a read error, as the CDR3 has no conserved phenylalanine or tryptophan at its end. The chain carries TRBV7-8 and TRBJ2-7; D is unclear. CDR1 SGHVS and CDR2 FQNEAQ come from the germline V gene. CDR3 length equals 14 residues. V was pared by 5 bases and J by 0 bases, with 11 bases between. The CDR3 sequence: CASSPRPASYEQYS. The CDR3 DNA reads as TGTGCCAGCAGCCCCCGACCGGCCTCCTACGAGCAGTACTCC.

This clonotype was observed a handful of times. This CDR3 is missing its conserved last phenylalanine or tryptophan, likely due to a read error. CDR3 loop: CANSPLGGTRYEQYL. For the CDR3, the DNA is TGTGCCAACTCACCACTAGGGGGGACTCGGTACGAGCAGTACCTC. V and J are TRBV18 and TRBJ2-7; D tentatively reads TRBD1 or TRBD2 (6 bases each). The CDR3 has 15 residues. Germline assignment: CDR1 KGHSH and CDR2 LQKENI.

On this clonotype: One junction end does not reproduce the germline sequence, and a read error may be involved. The chain carries TRBV7-9 and TRBJ2-7, with D perhaps TRBD2 (6 bases). The CDR3 extends over 15 amino acids. Germline V gene sequence: CDR1 SEHNR, CDR2 FQNEAQ (reference sequence). DNA for the CDR3: TGTGCCAGCAGTAGAGCAGCGGGTGGGATCTACGAGCAGTACTTT. Its translation: CASSRAAGGIYEQYF.

The rearrangement uses TRBV11-2 and TRBJ2-7, with a weak D call TRBD2 (8 bases). With 5 bases removed from V and 9 bases from J, the gap between germline ends came to 23 bases. From germline, CDR1 is SGHAT and CDR2 FQNNGV. The CDR3 has 15 residues. The CDR3 spells CASSQHSGGGYGQYF. In DNA, the CDR3 is TGTGCCAGCAGCCAACATTCGGGAGGGGGCTATGGGCAGTACTTC.

A remark on this clonotype: An end of the junction differs from the germline gene, which may be a read error. This rearrangement joins TRBV28 to TRBJ2-7, with 7 nucleotides matching TRBD2. This CDR3 contains 12 residues. Per germline, CDR1 MDHEN and CDR2 SYDVKM. The CDR3 loop reads CAGSSLAGVQYF. The CDR3 DNA reads TGTGCCGGCAGTTCCCTGGCGGGAGTACAGTACTTC.

To note about this clonotype: A read error may account for a junction end that differs from germline. This chain connects TRBV13 to TRBJ2-5; no clear D gene. The CDR3 is 12 amino acids. Germline CDR1 PRHDT, CDR2 FYEKMQ (reference sequence). This CDR3 reads CASNLHQETHYF. As DNA, the CDR3 is TGTGCCAGCAACTTACACCAAGAGACCCATTACTTC.

With respect to this clonotype: This likely comes from a read error, as the CDR3 has no conserved phenylalanine or tryptophan at its end. Because the CDR3's place on the DNA is in doubt, the DNA is left out and the CDR3 is given as listed by TCRdb. This sequence joins TRBV12-3 or TRBV12-4 and TRBJ1-5; the table's D call TRBD1 went unverified against the DNA. The CDR3 has 13 amino acids, counting both end residues. The CDR3 is CASSAGGKQPQHS.

On this clonotype itself: This may arise from a read error, as a much more abundant clone is one base away. The gene calls are TRBV28 and TRBJ2-7; TRBD1 might be the D (5 bases). The CDR3 spans 13 residues. Germline lookup yields CDR1 MDHEN and CDR2 SYDVKM. Here the CDR3 DNA reads TGTGCCAACAGTTTAATACAGGCTGACGAGCAGTACTTC. Translated: CANSLIQADEQYF.

With regard to this clonotype: The missing conserved phenylalanine or tryptophan at the end of this CDR3 makes a read error likely. The chain joins TRBV29-1 to TRBJ2-5; D possibly corresponds to TRBD1 (6 bases). Germline V CDR1 and CDR2: SQVTM, ANQGSEA. The CDR3 length is 14 residues. Between the trimmed V and J ends, which lost 7 bases and 10 bases, there was a span of 25 bases. The CDR3 sequence: CSAPGDDLRGVQYL. CDR3 sequence (DNA): TGCAGCGCCCCAGGGGACGATCTGCGAGGGGTCCAGTACCTC.

This clonotype was seen more than once but under ten times. The junction departs from germline at one end; a sequencing error may be responsible. The CDR3 protein is CASSLVALEGTGGLFF. The CDR3 region has the DNA TGTGCCAGCAGCCTAGTGGCGCTAGAGGGAACCGGGGGGCTGTTTTTT. This chain links TRBV11-2 with TRBJ2-2; weak D call: TRBD2 (6 bases). The CDR3 is 16 amino acids. CDR1 and CDR2 from the germline V gene are SGHAT and FQNNGV.

Remarks on this clonotype: Because it lacks the conserved phenylalanine or tryptophan at the end, this CDR3 is likely a read error. V gene TRBV10-3 combines with J gene TRBJ2-7; D might be TRBD1 (6 bases). Germline assignment: CDR1 ENHRY and CDR2 SYGVKD. The CDR3 is made up of 13 amino acids. The CDR3 DNA follows: TGTACCATCATGAGGACAGAATCTTATGAGCAGTACATC. Translation: CTIMRTESYEQYI.

This clonotype was counted many times. The rearrangement links TRBV5-1 to TRBJ2-5; D possibly corresponds to TRBD2 (6 bases). CDR3 size: 13 residues. V was cut by 3 bases and J by 5 bases, with 11 bases left in between. Germline lookup yields CDR1 SGHRS and CDR2 YFSETQ. CDR3 in amino acids: CASSYREKETQYF. The CDR3 coding sequence is TGCGCCAGCAGCTACCGGGAGAAGGAGACCCAGTACTTC.

Notes on this clonotype: The junction differs from germline at one of its ends, possibly a read error. V and J are TRBV20-1 and TRBJ2-2; 9 positions agree with TRBD2. The CDR3 sequence is 14 residues long. The germline gives CDR1 DFQATT, CDR2 SNEGSKA (reference sequence). In DNA form, the CDR3 reads TGCAGTGCTAGAGGGACTAGCGACACCGGGGTGCTGTTTTTT. Translated: CSARGTSDTGVLFF.

Comments on this clonotype: The junction does not match germline at one end; this may be a read error. CDR3 protein: CAITRTESYEEYF. The DNA for the CDR3 is TGTGCCATCACGAGGACAGAATCATACGAGGAGTACTTC. V usage is TRBV10-3 and J usage is TRBJ2-7; the D gene is possibly TRBD1 (6 bases). CDR1 and CDR2 (germline): ENHRY, SYGVKD. CDR3 length: 13 residues.

On this clonotype itself: Mismatch with germline at one junction end may stem from a read error. CDR3 sequence: CSVDKSNEQFF. Here the CDR3 DNA reads TGTAGCGTCGATAAGAGTAATGAGCAGTTCTTC. This sequence joins TRBV29-1 and TRBJ2-1; D perhaps matches TRBD2 (5 bases). CDR3 length: 11 amino acids. Germline V CDR1 and CDR2: SQVTM, ANQGSEA.

A word on this clonotype: A much larger clone sits a single nucleotide away, making a read error possible. The rearrangement uses TRBV29-1 and TRBJ1-2; 8 nucleotides line up with TRBD1. CDR1 is SQVTM and CDR2 is ANQGSEA in the germline V gene. The CDR3 totals 14 residues. V shed 7 bases, J shed 7 bases, and the junction held 14 bases outside the gene matches. The CDR3 nucleotides are TGCAGCGACAGAGGACAGGGTGGCGCCTCTGGCTACACCTTC. Protein product: CSDRGQGGASGYTF.

As to this clonotype: One junction end does not reproduce the germline sequence, and a read error may be involved. The chain recombines TRBV11-1 with TRBJ2-1; 14 positions agree with TRBD2. Germline V gene sequence: CDR1 SGHAT, CDR2 FQDESV (reference sequence). This CDR3 has 17 amino acids. The CDR3 loop reads CDSNLGLAGVVDNEQFF. The CDR3 DNA reads TGTGACAGCAACCTGGGACTAGCGGGAGTAGTTGACAATGAGCAGTTCTTC. Based on the CDR3 plus reference TRBV11-1 and TRBJ2-1, the full variable domain is EAEVAQSPRYKITEKSQAVAFWCDPISGHATLYWYRQILGQGPELLVQFQDESVVDDSQLPKDRFSAERLKGVDSTLKIQPAELGDSAMYLCDSNLGLAGVVDNEQFFGPGTRLTVL.

V usage is TRBV2 and J usage is TRBJ1-2, with D perhaps TRBD1 (6 bases). V lost 7 bases to trimming and J lost 2 bases, with 20 bases between them. The CDR3 is 16 amino acids. The germline gives CDR1 SNHLY, CDR2 FYNNEI. CDR3 sequence (DNA): TGTGCCAGCAATAGAGACTCGGGGGCGGCAAACTATGGCTACACCTTC. It codes for CASNRDSGAANYGYTF.

For this clonotype: A clone one base away is much larger, so this may be a read error. J is TRBJ2-3 and V is TRBV7-9, with a possible D match to TRBD2 (6 bases). CDR1 and CDR2 (germline): SEHNR, FQNEAQ (reference sequence). This CDR3 is 14 amino acids long. Trimming shortened V by 5 bases and J by 3 bases, and 12 bases separated the two germline ends. This CDR3 is CASSNGAGTDTQYF. DNA for the CDR3: TGTGCCAGCAGCAATGGGGCGGGAACAGATACGCAGTATTTT.

Remarks on this clonotype: The junction shows a germline mismatch at one end, possibly a read error. The chain employs TRBV29-1 and TRBJ2-7; the D call may be TRBD1 or TRBD2 (5 bases each). Germline CDR1 is SQVTM and CDR2 is ANQGSEA. CDR3 length equals 10 residues. CDR3 amino acids: CSVGECEQHF. CDR3 bases: TGCAGCGTGGGGGAGTGCGAGCAGCACTTC.

As for this clonotype: At one boundary the junction diverges from the germline segment, which might be a read error. The chain couples TRBV11-2 to TRBJ1-1; the D is unclear. This CDR3 contains 16 residues. Germline V gives CDR1 SGHAT, CDR2 FQNNGV. The CDR3 DNA is TGTGCCAGTAGCTACGATTTAGGCGGAAGAGTCGCTGAAGCTTTCTTT. It codes for CASSYDLGGRVAEAFF.